Following are 22 T cell receptor beta chains from one sample sequenced in a study of spatial heterogeneity in lung cancer. One entry per CDR3 protein results from TCRdb running MiXCR on the 5' RACE reads. The sample has about 1,000 distinct CDR3 sequences; 6% to 9% are singletons. Time point: sample taken at primary tumor resection. The sample consisted of normal lung tissue next to the tumor, taken at surgery. The receptor source for this set is a male donor with early-stage non-small cell lung cancer.

Only a few counts were recorded for this clonotype. The chain combines TRBV28 with TRBJ1-5; no reliable D call. V dropped 6 bases and J dropped 0 bases, with 15 bases sitting between them. The CDR3 is 16 residues long. Germline assignment: CDR1 MDHEN and CDR2 SYDVKM. CDR3 in amino acids: CASSRSRIFSNQPQHF. The DNA of the CDR3 is TGTGCCAGCAGCCGGTCCCGAATATTTAGCAATCAGCCCCAGCATTTT.

The chain is built from TRBV7-2 and TRBJ2-3; 15 bases align to TRBD2. J was trimmed by 3 bases and V by 8 bases; bases with no gene match: 3. Germline V CDR1 and CDR2: SGHTA, FQGNSA. The CDR3 runs to 15 residues. The CDR3 spells CASGLAGGPTDTQYF. CDR3 DNA sequence: TGTGCCAGCGGACTAGCGGGAGGGCCAACAGATACGCAGTATTTT.

This clonotype is large by share. The V call is TRBV2, the J call TRBJ2-2, with 8 nucleotides matching TRBD1. From germline, CDR1 is SNHLY and CDR2 FYNNEI. J lost 3 bases, V lost 5 bases, and 8 bases had no gene match. The CDR3 has 16 amino acids. CDR3 residues: CASSKDRVIDTGELFF. DNA of the CDR3: TGTGCCAGCAGTAAGGACAGGGTAATAGACACCGGGGAGCTGTTTTTT.

This clonotype is classed as large. V and J are TRBV11-2 and TRBJ1-4, with D hard to call. V lost 5 bases and J lost 5, with 21 bases in between. The CDR3 consists of 17 residues. The germline V gene encodes CDR1 SGHAT and CDR2 FQNNGV. The CDR3 sequence is CASSPQTITALNEKLFF. The CDR3 bases are TGTGCCAGCAGCCCCCAGACGATAACAGCGTTGAATGAAAAACTGTTTTTT.

This clonotype counts as medium-sized. This sequence joins TRBV20-1 and TRBJ2-6; TRBD1 agrees at 7 bases. CDR1 is DFQATT, CDR2 SNEGSKA, per germline (reference sequence). V was pared by 6 bases and J by 4 bases, with 6 bases of the junction left unmatched. The CDR3 spans 14 residues. The CDR3 sequence: CSANRGWGANVLTF. The CDR3 DNA reads as TGCAGTGCGAACAGGGGATGGGGGGCCAACGTCCTGACTTTC.

This clonotype ranks as medium-sized. The gene calls are TRBV5-1 and TRBJ1-4; possibly TRBD1 for D (5 bases). Trimming shortened V by 2 bases and J by 4 bases, and 12 bases separated the two germline ends. The CDR3 loop spans 15 amino acids. CDR1 and CDR2 (germline): SGHRS, YFSETQ. The CDR3 protein is CASSFLGGSNEKLFF. The DNA for the CDR3 is TGCGCCAGCAGCTTCCTGGGGGGTAGTAATGAAAAACTGTTTTTT.

By frequency in the sample, this clonotype is medium-sized. The genes are TRBV19 and TRBJ1-2, with a possible D match to TRBD1 (6 bases). With 7 bases removed from V and 2 bases from J, the gap between germline ends came to 8 bases. Germline V gene sequence: CDR1 LNHDA, CDR2 SQIVND (reference sequence). The CDR3 covers 12 residues. The CDR3, as DNA: TGTGCCAGTACCGACAGGAACTATGGCTACACCTTC. The encoded protein is CASTDRNYGYTF.

This clonotype is labeled as large. V gene TRBV28 combines with J gene TRBJ2-1, with D perhaps TRBD1 (5 bases). Germline-derived CDR1 and CDR2 are MDHEN and SYDVKM. Trimming took off 2 bases at V and 12 bases at J, with 14 bases between the two ends. This CDR3 spans 13 amino acids. CDR3 DNA sequence: TGTGCCAGCAGTTTAACACAGGACCGGTGGCAGTTCTTC. Its protein product is CASSLTQDRWQFF.

In its sample, this clonotype was seen many times. The chain carries TRBV5-1 and TRBJ2-2; TRBD2 is a possible D gene (6 bases). The CDR3 length is 15 residues. V was cut by 0 bases and J by 7 bases, with 13 bases left in between. CDR1 and CDR2 (germline): SGHRS, YFSETQ. The CDR3 reads CASSLGAGSNGELFF. The CDR3 DNA is TGCGCCAGCAGCTTGGGTGCCGGGAGTAACGGGGAGCTGTTTTTT.

This clonotype is deemed large. This chain connects TRBV12-3 or TRBV12-4 to TRBJ1-5; tentatively, D is TRBD1 (5 bases). The CDR3 is 14 residues long. Trimming left V 8 bases short and J 0 bases short, with 11 bases between. The CDR3 DNA is TGTGCCAGCGGGGGGGGAATTAGCAATCAGCCCCAGCATTTT. It is translated as CASGGGISNQPQHF.

This clonotype is judged medium-sized. V is TRBV12-5 and J is TRBJ2-2; D possibly matches TRBD1 or TRBD2 (6 bases each). CDR3 length: 19 residues. The V and J ends lost 0 bases and 5 bases respectively, with 22 bases between them. CDR1 LGHNT and CDR2 FRNRAP come from the germline V gene. The CDR3 DNA follows: TGTGCTAGTGGTTTGGTACCGGTTTTGAGCAGGGGAGGAACCGGGGAGCTGTTTTTT. It yields the protein CASGLVPVLSRGGTGELFF.

By sample share, this clonotype is large (0.1 to 1%). The DNA of the CDR3 is TGCAGCGTCGACAGTTTGGACACCGGGGAGCTGTTTTTT. Translation gives CSVDSLDTGELFF. This sequence joins TRBV29-1 and TRBJ2-2; perhaps TRBD1 as D (5 bases). Deletions cut 6 bases from V and 3 bases from J, with 11 bases between. CDR1 and CDR2 (germline): SQVTM, ANQGSEA. The CDR3 has 13 residues.

This clonotype rates as medium-sized. The CDR3 spells CASSAGTGRGVYEQYF. The CDR3 coding sequence is TGCGCCAGCAGCGCGGGGACGGGGCGCGGGGTCTACGAGCAGTACTTC. The rearrangement joins TRBV5-1 to TRBJ2-7; D perhaps matches TRBD2 (6 bases). Per the germline V gene, CDR1 is SGHRS and CDR2 is YFSETQ. The CDR3 runs to 16 residues. The V gene lost 4 bases and the J gene lost 3 bases, with 20 bases spanning the gap.

This clonotype was counted at least ten times. CDR3 nucleotide sequence: TGTGCCAGCAGTTTACCGGGGGAAGGGTACAATGAGCAGTTCTTC. Protein product: CASSLPGEGYNEQFF. The chain carries TRBV27 and TRBJ2-1, with D perhaps TRBD2 (6 bases). This CDR3 has 15 residues. Germline V gene data show CDR1 as MNHEY and CDR2 as SMNVEV (reference sequence). V lost 2 bases to trimming and J lost 4 bases, with 12 bases between them.

By share, this clonotype counts as medium-sized. The V and J genes are TRBV29-1 and TRBJ2-1; the match to TRBD2 covers 10 bases. The germline gives CDR1 SQVTM, CDR2 ANQGSEA. V was pared by 8 bases and J by 8 bases, with 12 bases of the junction left unmatched. This CDR3 has 14 amino acids. The CDR3 DNA reads as TGCAGCACTGAGTCGGGACTAGCGATAGATGAGCAGTTCTTC. Its protein product is CSTESGLAIDEQFF.

Sample share makes this clonotype medium-sized. The chain uses TRBV7-9 and TRBJ1-1, with 11 nucleotides matching TRBD1. This CDR3 is built from 15 residues. In germline, CDR1 is SEHNR, CDR2 FQNEAQ (reference sequence). J gave up 4 bases and V 3 bases, and 4 bases lay outside the gene matches. Here the CDR3 DNA reads TGTGCCAGCAGCTTTGGGGACAGGGGGGGCACTGAAGCTTTCTTT. Amino acid sequence: CASSFGDRGGTEAFF.

Relative to its sample, this clonotype is medium-sized. The chain recombines TRBV11-2 with TRBJ1-1; D remains ambiguous. The CDR3 totals 13 residues. From germline, CDR1 is SGHAT and CDR2 FQNNGV. V was trimmed by 5 bases and J by 5 bases, leaving 12 bases between them. CDR3 loop: CASSPQEGTEAFF. The CDR3 DNA follows: TGTGCCAGCAGCCCGCAGGAGGGAACTGAAGCTTTCTTT.

By frequency in the sample, this clonotype is medium-sized. The chain carries TRBV20-1 and TRBJ2-1; either TRBD1 or TRBD2 may supply D (7 bases each). The germline gives CDR1 DFQATT, CDR2 SNEGSKA (reference sequence). This CDR3 has 12 amino acids. Trimming removed 5 bases at V and 8 bases at J, with 13 bases between. DNA of the CDR3: TGCAGTGCTTACGCAGGGGGGGATGAGCAGTTCTTC. Amino acid sequence: CSAYAGGDEQFF.

Within the sample, this clonotype is medium-sized. The chain links TRBV11-2 to TRBJ1-1, with D possibly matching TRBD1 (6 bases). Germline V gene sequence: CDR1 SGHAT, CDR2 FQNNGV. Trimming cost V 3 bases and J 1 base, with 12 bases left between them. CDR3 length: 15 residues. The CDR3 protein is CASSFSGASNTEAFF. Here the CDR3 DNA reads TGTGCCAGCAGCTTTTCAGGGGCCTCGAACACTGAAGCTTTCTTT.

In its sample, this clonotype ranks as medium-sized. This chain joins TRBV20-1 and TRBJ1-5; the D is unclear. V dropped 0 bases and J dropped 7 bases, with 10 bases sitting between them. The germline gives CDR1 DFQATT, CDR2 SNEGSKA (reference sequence). The CDR3 sequence is 13 residues long. Here the CDR3 reads CSARDQMRQPQHF. The DNA for the CDR3 is TGCAGTGCTAGAGATCAAATGAGGCAGCCCCAGCATTTT.

By sample fraction, this clonotype is large (0.1 to 1%). The V gene is TRBV29-1, the J gene TRBJ2-1, with 14 bases matching TRBD2. V trimming: 3 bases; J trimming: 7 bases; junction bases outside the gene matches: 11. CDR3 length: 17 residues. CDR1 is SQVTM, CDR2 ANQGSEA, per germline. The DNA for the CDR3 is TGCAGCGTTGATGGGACGGGGACTAGCGGGGGCGGTAATGAGCAGTTCTTC. Encoded protein: CSVDGTGTSGGGNEQFF.

This clonotype counts as large (0.1 to 1%). J is TRBJ2-1 and V is TRBV28; D call uncertain. Looked up from germline, CDR1 is MDHEN and CDR2 is SYDVKM. The V end lost 10 bases, the J end lost 0 bases, and 13 bases lay between the germline ends. The CDR3 sequence is 14 residues long. The CDR3 is CATGSESSYNEQFF. CDR3 sequence (DNA): TGTGCCACCGGCAGCGAGAGCTCCTACAATGAGCAGTTCTTC.